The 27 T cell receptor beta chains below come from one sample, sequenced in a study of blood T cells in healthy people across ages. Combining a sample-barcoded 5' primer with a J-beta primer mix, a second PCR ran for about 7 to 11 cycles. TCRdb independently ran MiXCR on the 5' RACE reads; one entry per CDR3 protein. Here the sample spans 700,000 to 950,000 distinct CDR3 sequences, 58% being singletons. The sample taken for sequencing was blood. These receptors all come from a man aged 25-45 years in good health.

CDR3 nucleotide sequence: TGTGCCAGCAGACAGGGGGGCACCGAGCAGTACTTC. This codes for CASRQGGTEQYF. V and J are TRBV6-5 and TRBJ2-7; 8 bases line up with TRBD1. CDR1 and CDR2 from the germline V gene are MNHEY and SVGAGI. The CDR3 has 12 residues. V trimming: 6 bases; J trimming: 6 bases; junction bases outside the gene matches: 4.

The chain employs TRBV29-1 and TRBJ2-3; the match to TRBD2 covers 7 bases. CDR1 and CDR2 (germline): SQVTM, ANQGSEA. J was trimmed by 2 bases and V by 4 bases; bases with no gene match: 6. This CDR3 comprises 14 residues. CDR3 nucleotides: TGCAGCGTTGTGGCCAGCGGGAACACAGATACGCAGTATTTT. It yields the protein CSVVASGNTDTQYF.

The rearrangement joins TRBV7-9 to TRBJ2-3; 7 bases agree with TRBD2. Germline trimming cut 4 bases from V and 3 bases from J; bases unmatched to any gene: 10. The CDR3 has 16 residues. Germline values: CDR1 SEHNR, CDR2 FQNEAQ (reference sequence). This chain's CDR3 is CASSSGRAEWTDTQYF. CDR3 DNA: TGTGCCAGCAGCTCGGGGAGGGCCGAGTGGACAGATACGCAGTATTTT.

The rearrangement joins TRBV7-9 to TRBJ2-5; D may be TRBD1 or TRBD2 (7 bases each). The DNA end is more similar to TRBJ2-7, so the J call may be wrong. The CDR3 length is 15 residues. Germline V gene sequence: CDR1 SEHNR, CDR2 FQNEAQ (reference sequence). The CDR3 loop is CASSLGSGTAYEQYF. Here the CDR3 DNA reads TGTGCCAGCAGCTTAGGGAGCGGGACAGCCTACGAGCAGTACTTC.

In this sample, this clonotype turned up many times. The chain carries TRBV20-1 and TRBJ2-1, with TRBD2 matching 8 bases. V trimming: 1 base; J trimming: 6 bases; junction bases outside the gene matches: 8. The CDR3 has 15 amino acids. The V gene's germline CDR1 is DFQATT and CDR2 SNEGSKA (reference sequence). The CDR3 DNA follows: TGCAGTGCTAGAGGATCCGGGACTAGAGGCAATGAGCAGTTCTTC. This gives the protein CSARGSGTRGNEQFF.

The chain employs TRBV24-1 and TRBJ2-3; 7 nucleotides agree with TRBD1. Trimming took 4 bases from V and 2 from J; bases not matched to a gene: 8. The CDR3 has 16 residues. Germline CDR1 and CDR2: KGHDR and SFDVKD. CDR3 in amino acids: CATSDPGTANTDTQYF. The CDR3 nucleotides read TGTGCCACCAGTGACCCCGGGACAGCCAACACAGATACGCAGTATTTT.

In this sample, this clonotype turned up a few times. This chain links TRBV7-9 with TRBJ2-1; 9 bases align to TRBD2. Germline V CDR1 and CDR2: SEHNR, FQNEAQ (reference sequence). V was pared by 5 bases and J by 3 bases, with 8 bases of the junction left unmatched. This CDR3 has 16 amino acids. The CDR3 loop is CASSPSGGGGYNEQFF. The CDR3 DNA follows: TGTGCCAGCAGCCCCTCCGGCGGGGGGGGCTACAATGAGCAGTTCTTC.

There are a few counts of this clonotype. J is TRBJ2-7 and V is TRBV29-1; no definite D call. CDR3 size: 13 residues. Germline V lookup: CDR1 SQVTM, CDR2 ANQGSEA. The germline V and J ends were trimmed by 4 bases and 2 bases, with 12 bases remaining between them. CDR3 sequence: CSVAKGPPYEQYF. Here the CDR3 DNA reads TGCAGCGTTGCTAAGGGCCCCCCCTACGAGCAGTACTTC.

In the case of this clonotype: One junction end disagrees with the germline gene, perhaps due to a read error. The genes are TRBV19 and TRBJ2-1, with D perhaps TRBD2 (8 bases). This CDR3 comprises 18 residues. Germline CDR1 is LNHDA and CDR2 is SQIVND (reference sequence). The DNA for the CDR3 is TGTGCCAGTAGTAGAGCCCTAGCGGGCACAGGGGACTACAATGAGCGGTTCTTC. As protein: CASSRALAGTGDYNERFF.

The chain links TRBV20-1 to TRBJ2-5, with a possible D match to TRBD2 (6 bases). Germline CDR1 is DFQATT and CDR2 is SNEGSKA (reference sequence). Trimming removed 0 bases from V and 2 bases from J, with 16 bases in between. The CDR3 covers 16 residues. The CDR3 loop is CSARDEDYGRQETQYF. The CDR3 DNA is TGCAGTGCTAGAGATGAGGACTACGGAAGGCAAGAGACCCAGTACTTC.

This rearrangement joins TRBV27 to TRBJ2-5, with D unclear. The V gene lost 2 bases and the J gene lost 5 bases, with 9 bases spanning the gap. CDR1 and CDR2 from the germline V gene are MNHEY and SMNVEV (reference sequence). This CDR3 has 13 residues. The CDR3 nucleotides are TGTGCCAGCAGTTTAAGACGTTGGGAGACCCAGTACTTC. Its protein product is CASSLRRWETQYF.

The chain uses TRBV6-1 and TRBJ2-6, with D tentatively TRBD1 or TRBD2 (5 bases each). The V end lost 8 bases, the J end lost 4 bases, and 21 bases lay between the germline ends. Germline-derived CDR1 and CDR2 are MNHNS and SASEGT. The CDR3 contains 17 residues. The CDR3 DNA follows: TGTGCCAGCTCGAGGGACCCTTTGCCGTCCGGGGCCAACGTCCTGACTTTC. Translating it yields CASSRDPLPSGANVLTF.

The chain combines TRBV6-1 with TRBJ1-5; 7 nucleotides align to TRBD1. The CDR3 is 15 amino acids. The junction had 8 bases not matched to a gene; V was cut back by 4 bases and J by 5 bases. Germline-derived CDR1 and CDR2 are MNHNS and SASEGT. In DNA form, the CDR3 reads TGTGCCAGCAGTGGACGACAGGGACGACATCAGCCCCAGCATTTT. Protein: CASSGRQGRHQPQHF.

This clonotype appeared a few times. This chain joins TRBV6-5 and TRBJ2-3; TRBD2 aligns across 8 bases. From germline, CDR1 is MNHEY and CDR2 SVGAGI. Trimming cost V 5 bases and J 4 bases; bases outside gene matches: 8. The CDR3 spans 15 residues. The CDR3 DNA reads TGTGCCAGCAGTCCCAGACTAGCGAGGGCAGATACGCAGTATTTT. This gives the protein CASSPRLARADTQYF.

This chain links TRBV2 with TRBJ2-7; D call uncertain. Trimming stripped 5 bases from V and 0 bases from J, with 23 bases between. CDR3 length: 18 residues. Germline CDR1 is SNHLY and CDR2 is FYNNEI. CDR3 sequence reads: CASSRLSVGQSFSYEQYF. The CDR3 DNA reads TGTGCCAGCAGTCGCCTGTCCGTGGGTCAGTCTTTCTCCTACGAGCAGTACTTC. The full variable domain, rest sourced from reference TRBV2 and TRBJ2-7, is EPEVTQTPSHQVTQMGQEVILRCVPISNHLYFYWYRQILGQKVEFLVSFYNNEISEKSEIFDDQFSVERPDGSNFTLKIRSTKLEDSAMYFCASSRLSVGQSFSYEQYFGPGTRLTVT.

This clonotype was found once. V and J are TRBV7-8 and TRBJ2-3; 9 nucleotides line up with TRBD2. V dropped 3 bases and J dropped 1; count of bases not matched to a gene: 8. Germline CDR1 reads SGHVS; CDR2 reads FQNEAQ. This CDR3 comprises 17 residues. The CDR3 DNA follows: TGTGCCAGCAGCTTTTGGAGGACTAGCGATCGCACAGATACGCAGTATTTT. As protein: CASSFWRTSDRTDTQYF. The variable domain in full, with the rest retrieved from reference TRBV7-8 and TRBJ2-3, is GAGVSQSPRYKVAKRGQDVALRCDPISGHVSLFWYQQALGQGPEFLTYFQNEAQLDKSGLPSDRFFAERPEGSVSTLKIQRTQQEDSAVYLCASSFWRTSDRTDTQYFGPGTRLTVL.

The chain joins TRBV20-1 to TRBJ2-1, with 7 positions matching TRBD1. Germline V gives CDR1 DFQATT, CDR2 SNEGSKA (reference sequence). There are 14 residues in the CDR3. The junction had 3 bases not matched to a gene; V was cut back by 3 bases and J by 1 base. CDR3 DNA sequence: TGCAGTGCTAGTACAGGGGCGTCCTACAATGAGCAGTTCTTC. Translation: CSASTGASYNEQFF.

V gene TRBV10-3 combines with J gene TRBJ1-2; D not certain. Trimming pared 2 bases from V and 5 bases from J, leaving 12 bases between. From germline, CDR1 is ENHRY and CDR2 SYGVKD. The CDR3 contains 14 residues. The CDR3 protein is CAISELSSMYGYTF. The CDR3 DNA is TGTGCCATCAGTGAGCTCTCTTCAATGTATGGCTACACCTTC.

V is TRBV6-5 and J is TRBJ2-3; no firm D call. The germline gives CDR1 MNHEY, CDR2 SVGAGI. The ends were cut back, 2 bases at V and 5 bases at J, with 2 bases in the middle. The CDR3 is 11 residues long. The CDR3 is CASSYKDTQYF. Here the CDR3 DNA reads TGTGCCAGCAGTTACAAAGATACGCAGTATTTT.

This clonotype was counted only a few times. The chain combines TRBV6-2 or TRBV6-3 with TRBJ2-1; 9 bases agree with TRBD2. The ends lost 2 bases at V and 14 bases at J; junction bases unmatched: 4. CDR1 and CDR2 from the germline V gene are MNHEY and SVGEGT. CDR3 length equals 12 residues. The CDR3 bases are TGTGCCAGCAGTTACGGCCGGACTAGCGAGTTCTTC. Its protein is CASSYGRTSEFF.

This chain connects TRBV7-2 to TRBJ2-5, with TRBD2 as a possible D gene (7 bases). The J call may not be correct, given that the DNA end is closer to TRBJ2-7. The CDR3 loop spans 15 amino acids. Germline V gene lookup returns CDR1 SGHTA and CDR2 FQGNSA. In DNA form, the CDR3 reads TGTGCCAGCAGCGGGGGGGGGCCTATCCGTTACGAGCAGTACTTC. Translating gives CASSGGGPIRYEQYF.

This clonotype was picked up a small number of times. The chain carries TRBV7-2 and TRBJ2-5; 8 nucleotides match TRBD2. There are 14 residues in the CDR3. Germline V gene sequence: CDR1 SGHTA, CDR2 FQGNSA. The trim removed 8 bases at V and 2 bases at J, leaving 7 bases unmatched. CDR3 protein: CASSRAGGQETQYF. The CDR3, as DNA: TGTGCCAGCTCCCGGGCGGGAGGACAAGAGACCCAGTACTTC. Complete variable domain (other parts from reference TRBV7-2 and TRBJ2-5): GAGVSQSPSNKVTEKGKDVELRCDPISGHTALYWYRQSLGQGLEFLIYFQGNSAPDKSGLPSDRFSAERTGGSVSTLTIQRTQQEDSAVYLCASSRAGGQETQYFGPGTRLLVL.

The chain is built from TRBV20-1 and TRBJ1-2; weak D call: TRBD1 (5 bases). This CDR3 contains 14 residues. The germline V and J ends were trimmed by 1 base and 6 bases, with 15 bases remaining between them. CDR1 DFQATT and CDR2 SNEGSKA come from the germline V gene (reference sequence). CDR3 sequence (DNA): TGCAGTGCTAGAGGAATATCGGAGGGGAATGGCTACACCTTC. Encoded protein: CSARGISEGNGYTF.

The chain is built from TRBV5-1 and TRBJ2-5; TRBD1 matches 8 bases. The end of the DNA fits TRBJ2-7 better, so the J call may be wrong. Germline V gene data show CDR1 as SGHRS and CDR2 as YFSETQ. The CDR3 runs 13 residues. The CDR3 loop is CASGRQGYGEQYF. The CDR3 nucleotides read TGCGCCAGCGGCCGACAGGGGTACGGCGAGCAGTACTTC.

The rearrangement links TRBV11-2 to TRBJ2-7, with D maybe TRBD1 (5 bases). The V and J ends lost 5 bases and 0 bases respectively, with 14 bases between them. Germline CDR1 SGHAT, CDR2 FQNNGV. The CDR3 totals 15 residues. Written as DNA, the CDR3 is TGTGCCAGCAGCCGATCCAGGGATAGCTCCTACGAGCAGTACTTC. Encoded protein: CASSRSRDSSYEQYF.

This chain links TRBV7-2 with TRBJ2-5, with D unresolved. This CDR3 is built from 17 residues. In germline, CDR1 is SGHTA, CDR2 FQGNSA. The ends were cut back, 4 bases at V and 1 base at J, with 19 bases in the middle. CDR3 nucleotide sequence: TGTGCCAGCAGCTGGCCCGAGTCCCCGGGCCTCCAAGAGACCCAGTACTTC. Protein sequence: CASSWPESPGLQETQYF. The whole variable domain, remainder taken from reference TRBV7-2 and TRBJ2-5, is GAGVSQSPSNKVTEKGKDVELRCDPISGHTALYWYRQSLGQGLEFLIYFQGNSAPDKSGLPSDRFSAERTGGSVSTLTIQRTQQEDSAVYLCASSWPESPGLQETQYFGPGTRLLVL.

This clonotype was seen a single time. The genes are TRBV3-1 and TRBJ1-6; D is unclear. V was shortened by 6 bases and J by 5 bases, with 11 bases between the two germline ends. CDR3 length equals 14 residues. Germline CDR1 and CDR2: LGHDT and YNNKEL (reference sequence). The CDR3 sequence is CASRPPRDNSPLHF. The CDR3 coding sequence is TGTGCCAGCAGACCCCCAAGGGATAATTCACCCCTCCACTTT.